The clone carrying this T cell receptor beta chain appeared many times. Its specificity is unknown. These data originate in a study of blood T cells in healthy people across ages. Primed by a sample-barcoded 5' primer and a J-beta primer mix, a second PCR proceeded for about 6 to 12 cycles. TCRdb reprocessed the 5' RACE reads via MiXCR and lists one record per CDR3 protein. The sample comprises about 650,000 distinct CDR3 sequences, approximately 31% of which are singletons, and just over 15% rests with the top ten. Study-level findings and limits: Leaving the PBMCs unsorted stopped any conclusive comparison of naive versus antigen-experienced cells.

The germline V gene encodes CDR1 SGDLS and CDR2 YYNGEE. The CDR3 consists of 17 residues. Trimming removed 4 bases from V and 3 bases from J; junction bases left unmatched: 7. The source material was blood. The receptor was derived from an elderly woman in good health. The J gene is TRBJ2-5, the V gene TRBV9; 15 bases are a match to TRBD2. The chain's CDR3 is CASSPGTSGGREETQYF. The CDR3 DNA follows: TGTGCCAGCAGCCCAGGGACTAGCGGGGGGCGGGAAGAGACCCAGTACTTC.